Each of the 21 T cell receptor beta chains below was sequenced from the same sample in a study of T cell responses to AZD1222 COVID-19 vaccine (dated by TCRdb to about 2021). Receptor amplification or capture employed the immunoSEQ multiplex PCR assay. Held by TCRdb, this immuneACCESS table contains in-frame sequences only and omits some clones. Under half of the omission traces to an unresolved V gene where checked; the cause of the rest is unknown. For this sample the table gives 110,000 to 150,000 clones, of which approximately 90% were detected only once. The top ten clones comprise 2.5% to 3.5% of the sample. Per the publication, the time point label means: about 28 days (+/-7) after the second vaccine dose. The sequences come from peripheral blood, collected 28 days after the second AZD1222 dose. Source of these receptors: an adult who received the AZD1222 COVID-19 vaccine.

The chain couples TRBV7-2 to TRBJ2-1; 12 bases are shared with TRBD2. Germline V gene sequence: CDR1 SGHTA, CDR2 FQGNSA. Trimming removed 5 bases from V and 8 bases from J; junction bases left unmatched: 10. CDR3 size: 16 residues. The CDR3 reads CASSLSSSGGAHEQFF. CDR3 bases: TGTGCCAGCAGCCTCAGTTCTAGCGGGGGGGCCCATGAGCAGTTCTTC.

In the case of this clone: The junction differs from germline at one of its ends, possibly a read error. The rearrangement links TRBV20-1 to TRBJ1-6, with 7 bases lining up with TRBD1. The germline V gene encodes CDR1 DFQATT and CDR2 SNEGSKA (reference sequence). CDR3 length: 15 residues. CDR3 region: CSASKPTGHKSPLHF. The CDR3 nucleotides are TGCAGTGCTAGTAAGCCGACAGGGCATAAATCACCCCTCCACTTT.

This chain links TRBV5-1 with TRBJ1-3, with D unresolved. The V end was cut by 3 bases, the J end by 7 bases, with 14 bases between. CDR3 length: 14 residues. In germline, CDR1 is SGHRS, CDR2 YFSETQ. The CDR3 region has the DNA TGCGCCAGCAGCTCAGGAACCATGGGGAACACCATATATTTT. Its translation is CASSSGTMGNTIYF. Full variable domain (outside the CDR3, taken from reference TRBV5-1 and TRBJ1-3): KAGVTQTPRYLIKTRGQQVTLSCSPISGHRSVSWYQQTPGQGLQFLFEYFSETQRNKGNFPGRFSGRQFSNSRSEMNVSTLELGDSALYLCASSSGTMGNTIYFGEGSWLTVV.

This clone appeared once. The rearrangement links TRBV19 to TRBJ2-4; no definite D call. V was pared by 5 bases and J by 3 bases, with 14 bases between. The CDR3 contains 15 residues. Germline V CDR1 and CDR2: LNHDA, SQIVND (reference sequence). CDR3: CASSDGPIGKNIQYF. The CDR3, as DNA: TGTGCCAGTAGTGACGGCCCGATTGGCAAAAACATTCAGTACTTC.

The genes are TRBV3-1 (or the pseudogene TRBV3-2) and TRBJ1-1; D gene uncertain. Germline V gives CDR1 LGHDT, CDR2 YNNKEL (reference sequence). Trimming removed 4 bases from V and 4 bases from J, with 10 bases in between. The CDR3 covers 13 residues. The CDR3 region has the DNA TGTGCCAGCAGCCTCGCAGCCGGCACTGAAGCTTTCTTT. Translating it yields CASSLAAGTEAFF.

The chain links TRBV13 to TRBJ2-5; tentatively, D is TRBD1 or TRBD2 (6 bases each). The CDR3 is made up of 17 amino acids. V was pared by 0 bases and J by 5 bases, with 19 bases between. Germline V CDR1 and CDR2: PRHDT, FYEKMQ (reference sequence). CDR3 nucleotides: TGTGCCAGCAGCTTAGGTACACTATCCGGGGGCGTCGAGACCCAGTACTTC. Encoded protein: CASSLGTLSGGVETQYF.

V and J are TRBV7-2 and TRBJ1-2, with D perhaps matching TRBD1 (6 bases). The length of the CDR3 is 15 residues. CDR1 and CDR2 from the germline V gene are SGHTA and FQGNSA. Trimming removed 6 bases at V and 5 bases at J, with 19 bases between. The CDR3 DNA follows: TGTGCCAGCAGGGAGACGGACAGATACCTTTATGGCTACACCTTC. Amino acid sequence: CASRETDRYLYGYTF.

This clone turned up a few times. V is TRBV3-1 (or the pseudogene TRBV3-2) and J is TRBJ2-7; D might be TRBD1 or TRBD2, each matching 6 bases. The CDR3 is made up of 13 amino acids. Looked up from germline, CDR1 is LGHDT and CDR2 is YNNKEL (reference sequence). The V end lost 4 bases, the J end lost 5 bases, and 12 bases lay between the germline ends. CDR3 coding DNA: TGTGCCAGCAGCCCATCCGGGGGCCACGAGCAGTACTTC. This codes for CASSPSGGHEQYF.

This chain links TRBV27 with TRBJ1-1; tentative D call: TRBD1 (6 bases). The V gene lost 5 bases and the J gene lost 11 bases, with 18 bases spanning the gap. The CDR3 contains 13 residues. Per the germline V gene, CDR1 is MNHEY and CDR2 is SMNVEV (reference sequence). CDR3 DNA: TGTGCCAGCAGTGCGACAGGTGGGGGCGAGGCTTTCTTT. This translates into CASSATGGGEAFF.

This sequence joins TRBV28 and TRBJ1-1; no clear D. The V gene lost 5 bases and the J gene lost 1 base, with 11 bases spanning the gap. Per the germline V gene, CDR1 is MDHEN and CDR2 is SYDVKM. The CDR3 is 14 residues long. As DNA, the CDR3 is TGTGCCAGCAGTCCCCAATTGGGGAACACTGAAGCTTTCTTT. This translates into CASSPQLGNTEAFF.

The chain recombines TRBV19 with TRBJ2-3; 8 bases agree with TRBD1. Trimming took 3 bases from V and 3 from J; bases not matched to a gene: 11. The CDR3 is made up of 17 amino acids. Germline-derived CDR1 and CDR2 are LNHDA and SQIVND (reference sequence). This CDR3 is CASSIGVVTGVTDTQYF. The CDR3 DNA reads TGTGCCAGTAGTATTGGGGTTGTGACAGGGGTGACAGATACGCAGTATTTT.

This clone is a singleton in its sample. The CDR3 DNA follows: TGTGCCATCAGCACACTAGCGAGCGGCTACAATGAGCAGTTCTTC. As protein: CAISTLASGYNEQFF. The chain carries TRBV10-3 and TRBJ2-1; 7 bases agree with TRBD2. Germline V gene lookup returns CDR1 ENHRY and CDR2 SYGVKD. The CDR3 length is 15 residues. Losses at the gene ends were 6 bases for V and 3 bases for J; bases not matched to a gene: 8.

This chain connects TRBV6-2 or TRBV6-3 to TRBJ2-5; no reliable D call. The CDR3 sequence is 11 residues long. Trimming removed 5 bases at V and 5 bases at J, with 6 bases between. Germline V gene sequence: CDR1 MNHEY, CDR2 SVGEGT. The CDR3 DNA is TGTGCCAGCAGTCTCCGGGAGACCCAGTACTTC. Translation gives CASSLRETQYF.

The gene calls are TRBV29-1 and TRBJ2-7; D is possibly TRBD1 or TRBD2 (5 bases each). V lost 4 bases and J 3 bases, leaving 25 bases between the germline ends. Germline assignment: CDR1 SQVTM and CDR2 ANQGSEA. This CDR3 spans 17 amino acids. CDR3 amino acids: CSVAGKSWGVGNYEQYF. The CDR3 DNA is TGCAGCGTTGCGGGCAAAAGTTGGGGCGTCGGGAACTACGAGCAGTACTTC.

The chain recombines TRBV30 with TRBJ1-6; 7 nucleotides align to TRBD1. Germline CDR1 and CDR2: GTSNPN and SVGIG (reference sequence). With 0 bases clipped from V and 4 bases from J, the junction kept 3 bases outside the gene matches. The CDR3 has 15 amino acids. The CDR3 region has the DNA TGTGCCTGGAGTGTGACAGGGACTTATAATTCACCCCTCCACTTT. This encodes CAWSVTGTYNSPLHF.

The V gene is TRBV3-1 (or the pseudogene TRBV3-2), the J gene TRBJ2-3; 9 bases match TRBD2. J lost 1 base, V lost 1 base, and 9 bases had no gene match. Germline V gene sequence: CDR1 LGHDT, CDR2 YNNKEL (reference sequence). This CDR3 comprises 18 residues. The CDR3 DNA reads TGTGCCAGCAGCCAAGGATCTAGCGGGGATTGGGGCACAGATACGCAGTATTTT. It is translated as CASSQGSSGDWGTDTQYF.

As to this clone: Other DNA sequences in the same sample also yield this CDR3. CDR3 protein: CASSLAVNTEAFF. As DNA, the CDR3 is TGTGCCAGCAGCTTGGCGGTAAACACTGAAGCTTTCTTT. V usage is TRBV5-5 and J usage is TRBJ1-1; no clear D. V was trimmed by 0 bases and J by 2 bases, leaving 5 bases between them. This CDR3 has 13 amino acids. Germline CDR1 and CDR2: SGHKS and YYEKEE (reference sequence).

This chain uses TRBV7-2 with TRBJ2-3, with 9 positions matching TRBD2. The CDR3 covers 14 residues. V was clipped by 8 bases and J by 6 bases; unmatched bases: 9. Germline V gene lookup returns CDR1 SGHTA and CDR2 FQGNSA. As DNA, the CDR3 is TGTGCCAGCCGGCGTAGCGGGGGTTCGGATACGCAGTATTTT. Its protein is CASRRSGGSDTQYF.

The chain combines TRBV6-5 with TRBJ1-2, with TRBD1 as a possible D gene (6 bases). Trimming pared 6 bases from V and 7 bases from J, leaving 15 bases between. CDR1 MNHEY and CDR2 SVGAGI come from the germline V gene. The CDR3 is made up of 13 amino acids. The DNA of the CDR3 is TGTGCCAGCAGCCTTTTAGGGGGAAGTGGCTACACCTTC. This sequence encodes CASSLLGGSGYTF.

The rearrangement links TRBV3-1 (or the pseudogene TRBV3-2) to TRBJ1-1; D gene uncertain. From germline, CDR1 is LGHDT and CDR2 YNNKEL (reference sequence). CDR3 size: 12 residues. Trimming stripped 3 bases from V and 10 bases from J, with 12 bases between. The CDR3 nucleotides are TGTGCCAGCAGCCAGGCGTCCGATGGAGCTTTCTTT. Translation gives CASSQASDGAFF.

The rearrangement joins TRBV10-1 to TRBJ1-5; D uncertain. Trimming removed 10 bases at V and 10 bases at J, with 14 bases between. Per germline, CDR1 WNHNN and CDR2 SYGVQD (reference sequence). This CDR3 is built from 11 residues. The CDR3 protein is CAIPGTYPQHF. CDR3 DNA sequence: TGCGCCATTCCAGGAACCTACCCCCAGCATTTT.